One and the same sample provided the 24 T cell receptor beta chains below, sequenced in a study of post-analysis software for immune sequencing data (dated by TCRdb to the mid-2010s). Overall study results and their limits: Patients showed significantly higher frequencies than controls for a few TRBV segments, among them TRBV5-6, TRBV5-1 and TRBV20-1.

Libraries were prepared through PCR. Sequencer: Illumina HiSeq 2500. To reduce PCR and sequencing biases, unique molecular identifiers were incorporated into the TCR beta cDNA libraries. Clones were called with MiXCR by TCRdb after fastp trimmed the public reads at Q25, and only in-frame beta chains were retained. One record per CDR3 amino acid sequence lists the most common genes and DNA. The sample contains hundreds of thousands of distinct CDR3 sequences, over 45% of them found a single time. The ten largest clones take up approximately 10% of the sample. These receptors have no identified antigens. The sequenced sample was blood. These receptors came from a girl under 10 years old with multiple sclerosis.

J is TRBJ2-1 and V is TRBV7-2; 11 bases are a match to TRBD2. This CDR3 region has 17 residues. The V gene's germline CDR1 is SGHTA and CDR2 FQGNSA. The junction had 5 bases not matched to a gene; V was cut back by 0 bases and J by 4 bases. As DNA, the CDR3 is TGTGCCAGCAGCTTAGCCCTACTAGCGGGGGCGTACAATGAGCAGTTCTTC. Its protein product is CASSLALLAGAYNEQFF.

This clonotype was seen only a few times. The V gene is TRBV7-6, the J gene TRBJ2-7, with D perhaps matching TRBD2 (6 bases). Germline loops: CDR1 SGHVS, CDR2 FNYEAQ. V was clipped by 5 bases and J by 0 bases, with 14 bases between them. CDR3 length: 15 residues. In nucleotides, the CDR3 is TGTGCCAGCAGCCCCGGGGCGGGGAGCTCCTACGAGCAGTACTTC. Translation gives CASSPGAGSSYEQYF.

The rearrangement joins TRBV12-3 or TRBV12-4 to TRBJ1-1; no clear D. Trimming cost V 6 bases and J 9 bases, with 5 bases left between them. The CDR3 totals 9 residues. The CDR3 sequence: CASSSKAFF. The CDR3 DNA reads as TGTGCCAGCAGCTCGAAAGCTTTCTTT.

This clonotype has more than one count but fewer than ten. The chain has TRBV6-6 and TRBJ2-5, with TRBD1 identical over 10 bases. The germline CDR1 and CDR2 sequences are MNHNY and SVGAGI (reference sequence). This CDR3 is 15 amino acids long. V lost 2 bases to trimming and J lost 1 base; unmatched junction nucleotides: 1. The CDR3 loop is CASSYGTGVQETQYF. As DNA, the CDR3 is TGTGCCAGCAGTTACGGGACAGGGGTCCAAGAGACCCAGTACTTC.

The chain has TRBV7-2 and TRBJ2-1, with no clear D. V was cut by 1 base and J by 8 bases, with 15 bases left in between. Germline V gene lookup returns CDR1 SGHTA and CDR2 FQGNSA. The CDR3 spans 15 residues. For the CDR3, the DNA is TGTGCCAGCAGCTTAGTTAGCAGCCCCTTTGATGAGCAGTTCTTC. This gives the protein CASSLVSSPFDEQFF.

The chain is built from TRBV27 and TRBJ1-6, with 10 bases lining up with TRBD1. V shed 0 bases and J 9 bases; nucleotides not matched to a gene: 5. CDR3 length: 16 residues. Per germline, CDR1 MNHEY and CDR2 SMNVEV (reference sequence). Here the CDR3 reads CASSLSPGTGVSPLHF. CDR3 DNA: TGTGCCAGCAGTTTATCACCGGGGACAGGGGTTTCACCCCTCCACTTT.

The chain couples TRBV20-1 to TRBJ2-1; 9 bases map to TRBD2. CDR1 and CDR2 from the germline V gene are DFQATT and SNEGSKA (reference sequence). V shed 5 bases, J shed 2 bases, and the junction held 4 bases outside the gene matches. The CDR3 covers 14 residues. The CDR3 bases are TGCAGTGCTCAAAGCGGGGGGCCCTACAATGAGCAGTTCTTC. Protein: CSAQSGGPYNEQFF.

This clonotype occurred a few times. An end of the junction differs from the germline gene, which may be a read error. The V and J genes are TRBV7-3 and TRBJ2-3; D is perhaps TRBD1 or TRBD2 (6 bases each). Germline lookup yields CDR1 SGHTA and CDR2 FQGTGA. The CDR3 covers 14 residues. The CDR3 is CVSSLVTGTDTQYF. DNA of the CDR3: TGTGTCAGCAGCTTAGTTACAGGGACTGATACGCAGTATTTT.

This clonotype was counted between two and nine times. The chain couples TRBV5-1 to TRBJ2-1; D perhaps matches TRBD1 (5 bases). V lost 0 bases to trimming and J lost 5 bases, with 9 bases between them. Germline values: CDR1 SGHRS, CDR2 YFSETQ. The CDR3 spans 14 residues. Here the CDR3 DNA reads TGCGCCAGCAGCTTGGTGCCAGGGAACAATGAGCAGTTCTTC. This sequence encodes CASSLVPGNNEQFF.

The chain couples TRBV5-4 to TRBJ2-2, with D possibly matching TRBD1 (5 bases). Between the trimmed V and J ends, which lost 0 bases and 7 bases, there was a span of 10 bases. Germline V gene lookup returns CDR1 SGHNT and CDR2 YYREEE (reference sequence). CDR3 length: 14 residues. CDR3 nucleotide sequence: TGTGCCAGCAGCTTGGTAGGGGCTAACGGGGAGCTGTTTTTT. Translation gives CASSLVGANGELFF.

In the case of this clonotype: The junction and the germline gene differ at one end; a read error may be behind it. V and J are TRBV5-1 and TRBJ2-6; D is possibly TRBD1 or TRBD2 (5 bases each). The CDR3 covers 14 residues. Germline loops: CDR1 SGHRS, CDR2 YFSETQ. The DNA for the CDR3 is TGCGCCAGCAGCCCAGCGGCCGGGGCCAACGTCCGGACTTTC. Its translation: CASSPAAGANVRTF.

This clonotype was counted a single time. The CDR3 coding sequence is TGTGCCACCAGCGTCCACAGCCCCGGCGGGACTGAAGCTTTCTTT. Protein sequence: CATSVHSPGGTEAFF. The chain carries TRBV15 and TRBJ1-1; the D is unclear. Germline CDR1 reads LNHNV; CDR2 reads YYDKDF (reference sequence). With 5 bases removed from V and 5 bases from J, the gap between germline ends came to 18 bases. CDR3 length equals 15 residues.

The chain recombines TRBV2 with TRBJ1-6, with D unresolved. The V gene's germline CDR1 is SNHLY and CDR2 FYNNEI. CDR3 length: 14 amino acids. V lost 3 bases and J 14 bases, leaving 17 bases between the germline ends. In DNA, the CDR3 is TGTGCCAGCAGTGAGCGGGTATACCGGCGGTCCCTCCACTTT. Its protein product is CASSERVYRRSLHF.

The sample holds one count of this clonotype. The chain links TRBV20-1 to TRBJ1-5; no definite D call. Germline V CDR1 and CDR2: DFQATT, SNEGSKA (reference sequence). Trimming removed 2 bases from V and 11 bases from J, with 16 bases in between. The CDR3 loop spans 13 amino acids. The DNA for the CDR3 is TGCAGTGCTAGACCCGCAGGACTATCAGCCCAGCATTTT. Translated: CSARPAGLSAQHF.

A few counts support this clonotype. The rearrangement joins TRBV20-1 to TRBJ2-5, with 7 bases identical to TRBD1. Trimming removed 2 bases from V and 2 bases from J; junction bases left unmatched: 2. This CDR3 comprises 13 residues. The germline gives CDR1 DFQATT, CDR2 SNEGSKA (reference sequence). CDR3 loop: CSARKGQQETQYF. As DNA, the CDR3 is TGCAGTGCTAGAAAGGGACAGCAAGAGACCCAGTACTTC.

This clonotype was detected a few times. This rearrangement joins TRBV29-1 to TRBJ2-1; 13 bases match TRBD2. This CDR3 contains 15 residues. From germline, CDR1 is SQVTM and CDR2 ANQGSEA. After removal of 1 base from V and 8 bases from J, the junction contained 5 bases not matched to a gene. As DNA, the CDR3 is TGCAGCGTTGAAGGACTAGCGGGAGGCGGGTATGAGCAGTTCTTC. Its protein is CSVEGLAGGGYEQFF.

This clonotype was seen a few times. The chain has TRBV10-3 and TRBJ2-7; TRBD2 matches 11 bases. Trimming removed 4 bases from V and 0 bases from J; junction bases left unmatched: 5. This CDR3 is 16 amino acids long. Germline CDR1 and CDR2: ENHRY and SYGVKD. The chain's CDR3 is CAISGSGTSGSYEQYF. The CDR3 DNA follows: TGTGCCATCAGTGGGTCCGGGACTAGCGGCTCCTACGAGCAGTACTTC.

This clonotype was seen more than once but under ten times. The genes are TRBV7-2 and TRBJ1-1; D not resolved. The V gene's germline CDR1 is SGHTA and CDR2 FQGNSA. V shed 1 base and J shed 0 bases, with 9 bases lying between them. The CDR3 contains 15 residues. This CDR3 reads CASSLVGGLNTEAFF. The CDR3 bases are TGTGCCAGCAGCTTAGTGGGAGGATTGAACACTGAAGCTTTCTTT.

The CDR3 reads CAWSVPVSEQFF. The CDR3 nucleotides are TGTGCCTGGAGTGTACCGGTCAGTGAGCAGTTCTTC. The gene calls are TRBV30 and TRBJ2-1, with D hard to call. V was cut by 0 bases and J by 9 bases, with 9 bases left in between. The CDR3 consists of 12 residues. Germline lookup yields CDR1 GTSNPN and CDR2 SVGIG (reference sequence).

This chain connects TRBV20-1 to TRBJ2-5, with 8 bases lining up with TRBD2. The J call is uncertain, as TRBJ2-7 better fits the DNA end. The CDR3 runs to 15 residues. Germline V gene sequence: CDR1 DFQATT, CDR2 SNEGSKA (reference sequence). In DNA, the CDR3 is TGCAGTGCCGTCCTCGGGGGGGACCAACGATACGAGCAGTACTTC. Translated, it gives CSAVLGGDQRYEQYF.

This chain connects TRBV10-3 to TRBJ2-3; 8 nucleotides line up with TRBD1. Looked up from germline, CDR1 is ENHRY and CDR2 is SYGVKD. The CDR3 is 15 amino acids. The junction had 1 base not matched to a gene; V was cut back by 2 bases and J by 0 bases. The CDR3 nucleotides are TGTGCCATCAGTGAGAGGACAGGGAGCACAGATACGCAGTATTTT. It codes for CAISERTGSTDTQYF.

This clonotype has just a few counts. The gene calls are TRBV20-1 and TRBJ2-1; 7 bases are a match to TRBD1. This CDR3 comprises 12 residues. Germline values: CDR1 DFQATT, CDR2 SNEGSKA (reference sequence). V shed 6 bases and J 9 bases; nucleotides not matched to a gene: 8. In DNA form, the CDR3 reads TGCAGTGCGAGACAGGGTGGGGGTGAGCAGTTCTTC. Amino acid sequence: CSARQGGGEQFF.

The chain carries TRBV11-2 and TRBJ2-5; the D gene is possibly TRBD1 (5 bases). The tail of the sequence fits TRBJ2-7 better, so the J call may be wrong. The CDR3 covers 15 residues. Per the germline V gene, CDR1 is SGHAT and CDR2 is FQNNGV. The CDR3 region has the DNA TGTGCCAGCAGCCCACAGGTTCCCCGGTTTTACGAGCAGTACTTC. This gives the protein CASSPQVPRFYEQYF.

This CDR3 reads CASSHPGDGYSYEQYF. Written as DNA, the CDR3 is TGTGCCAGCAGCCACCCAGGGGACGGATACTCCTACGAGCAGTACTTC. V and J are TRBV14 and TRBJ2-7; D is possibly TRBD1 (6 bases). Germline lookup yields CDR1 SGHDN and CDR2 FVKESK. The ends were cut back, 3 bases at V and 0 bases at J, with 15 bases in the middle. CDR3 length equals 16 residues.